This TCR beta chain stems from a study of spatial heterogeneity in lung cancer. The time point was: blood at routine non-recurrence follow-up after resection. TCRdb re-derived calls from the 5' RACE reads in MiXCR, one entry per CDR3 protein. The table records roughly 71,000 distinct CDR3 sequences, roughly 8.9% of them present only once. Germline assignment: CDR1 WSHSY and CDR2 SAAADI. The CDR3 is 14 amino acids. V lost 10 bases to trimming and J lost 2 bases, with 18 bases between them. This clonotype was recorded many times. Its antigen is not identified. Regarding the study as a whole: Follow-up blood showed ubiquitous expanded tumor TCRs less than blood at resection did.

This TCR was recovered from a female donor with early-stage non-small cell lung cancer. The genes are TRBV10-2 and TRBJ2-7; tentative D call: TRBD2 (6 bases). Sample: PBMCs, taken at follow-up. The CDR3 protein is CATSSGDSTYEQYF. CDR3 in DNA: TGCGCCACCTCTAGTGGGGACTCAACCTACGAGCAGTACTTC.